A selection of T cell receptor beta chains follows, all from one sample in a study of cytotoxic CD8 clonotypes in ibrutinib-treated CLL. TCRdb's copy holds only in-frame clones and misses some; the assay was immunoSEQ multiplex PCR. The sample yields fewer than 150,000 clones, around 80% seen once. Specimen: PBMCs, collected after 24 months of ibrutinib treatment. The receptors stem from a human donor with chronic lymphocytic leukemia. The CDR3 runs from the conserved cysteine through the conserved F or W. The order of the fields is D gene, clone size, V gene, J gene, CDR3 protein, CDR3 DNA. A D gene is named only where the DNA matches it firmly. Size tells how often a clone was seen (once, few, many) or the class of an expanded clone, and some rows leave it out.

d_gene: TRBD1; abundance: NA; v_gene: TRBV6-6; j_gene: TRBJ2-2; CDR3aa: CASSYARQGNTGELFF; CDR3nt: TGTGCCAGCAGTTACGCGCGACAGGGGAACACCGGGGAGCTGTTTTTT
d_gene: NA; abundance: NA; v_gene: TRBV6-1; j_gene: TRBJ1-6; CDR3aa: CASSRGPVSPLHF; CDR3nt: TGTGCCAGCAGCCGAGGACCGGTTTCACCCCTCCACTTT
d_gene: TRBD1; abundance: NA; v_gene: TRBV2; j_gene: TRBJ1-5; CDR3aa: CASRETGGSQPQHF; CDR3nt: TGTGCCAGCAGGGAGACAGGGGGCAGTCAGCCCCAGCATTTT
d_gene: TRBD1; abundance: NA; v_gene: TRBV6-1; j_gene: TRBJ1-5; CDR3aa: CASSEARRDRGFKGQPQHF; CDR3nt: TGTGCCAGCAGTGAAGCGCGCCGGGACAGGGGCTTCAAGGGTCAGCCCCAGCATTTT
d_gene: NA; abundance: NA; v_gene: TRBV7-9; j_gene: TRBJ2-7; CDR3aa: CASSLDSLVDYEQYF; CDR3nt: TGTGCCAGCAGCTTAGACTCCCTAGTTGATTACGAGCAGTACTTC
d_gene: NA; abundance: NA; v_gene: TRBV11-2; j_gene: TRBJ1-2; CDR3aa: CASSLYQTRYGYTF; CDR3nt: TGTGCCAGCAGCTTATATCAGACCCGCTATGGCTACACCTTC
d_gene: NA; abundance: NA; v_gene: TRBV14; j_gene: TRBJ1-2; CDR3aa: CASSQDVGGYGYTF; CDR3nt: TGTGCCAGCAGCCAAGATGTCGGTGGCTATGGCTACACCTTC
d_gene: TRBD1; abundance: few; v_gene: TRBV4-2; j_gene: TRBJ2-3; CDR3aa: CASSQVGGATQYF; CDR3nt: TGTGCCAGCAGCCAAGTAGGGGGCGCTACGCAGTATTTT
d_gene: NA; abundance: NA; v_gene: TRBV18; j_gene: TRBJ1-2; CDR3aa: CASSPRLGTRFDGYTF; CDR3nt: TGTGCCAGCTCACCACGATTAGGGACTCGTTTTGATGGCTACACCTTC
d_gene: NA; abundance: NA; v_gene: TRBV9; j_gene: TRBJ2-3; CDR3aa: CASSGSGDITDTQYF; CDR3nt: TGTGCCAGCAGCGGATCAGGGGATATCACAGATACGCAGTATTTT
d_gene: NA; abundance: NA; v_gene: TRBV4-3; j_gene: TRBJ2-2; CDR3aa: CASSQVAGGTGELLF; CDR3nt: NA
d_gene: NA; abundance: NA; v_gene: TRBV19; j_gene: TRBJ2-3; CDR3aa: CASSTTRGARDTQYF; CDR3nt: TGTGCCAGTAGTACGACCCGGGGGGCAAGAGATACGCAGTATTTT
d_gene: NA; abundance: NA; v_gene: TRBV23-1; j_gene: TRBJ2-1; CDR3aa: CASSQSVDEQFF; CDR3nt: TGCGCCAGCAGTCAATCAGTTGATGAGCAGTTCTTC
d_gene: NA; abundance: NA; v_gene: TRBV5-5; j_gene: TRBJ1-2; CDR3aa: CASSLDITYGYTF; CDR3nt: TGTGCCAGCAGCCTGGACATAACCTATGGCTACACCTTC
d_gene: NA; abundance: NA; v_gene: TRBV7-9; j_gene: TRBJ2-7; CDR3aa: CASSPGPRYEQYF; CDR3nt: TGTGCCAGCAGCCCCGGACCGCGCTACGAGCAGTACTTC
d_gene: TRBD1; abundance: once; v_gene: TRBV15; j_gene: TRBJ1-1; CDR3aa: CATSKTSDRAGTEAFF; CDR3nt: TGTGCCACCAGCAAGACCTCGGACAGGGCTGGCACTGAAGCTTTCTTT
d_gene: TRBD2; abundance: NA; v_gene: TRBV10-3; j_gene: TRBJ2-3; CDR3aa: CAISVTPGTSGGETDTQYF; CDR3nt: TGTGCCATCAGTGTTACTCCCGGGACTAGCGGGGGGGAAACAGATACGCAGTATTTT
d_gene: NA; abundance: NA; v_gene: TRBV5-6; j_gene: TRBJ1-5; CDR3aa: CASSLAASGQPQHF; CDR3nt: TGTGCCAGCAGCTTGGCCGCTTCGGGTCAGCCCCAGCATTTT
d_gene: NA; abundance: few; v_gene: TRBV4-1; j_gene: TRBJ1-1; CDR3aa: CASSQDPANGEAFF; CDR3nt: TGCGCCAGCAGCCAAGATCCGGCGAACGGTGAAGCTTTCTTT
d_gene: NA; abundance: NA; v_gene: TRBV5-4; j_gene: TRBJ1-4; CDR3aa: CASSLDQTNEKLFF; CDR3nt: TGTGCCAGCAGCTTAGATCAGACTAATGAAAAACTGTTTTTT
d_gene: NA; abundance: NA; v_gene: TRBV11-2; j_gene: TRBJ2-2; CDR3aa: CASSGGVDSANTGELFF; CDR3nt: TGTGCCAGCAGCGGGGGCGTGGACTCTGCGAACACCGGGGAGCTGTTTTTT
d_gene: NA; abundance: NA; v_gene: TRBV4-1; j_gene: TRBJ2-2; CDR3aa: CASSQVIGELFF; CDR3nt: TGCGCCAGCAGCCAAGTCATCGGGGAGCTGTTTTTT
d_gene: NA; abundance: once; v_gene: TRBV28; j_gene: TRBJ2-5; CDR3aa: CASSLITGKTQYF; CDR3nt: TGTGCCAGCAGTTTAATCACGGGGAAGACCCAGTACTTC
d_gene: NA; abundance: NA; v_gene: TRBV6-6; j_gene: TRBJ1-5; CDR3aa: CASIGQYNQPQHF; CDR3nt: TGTGCCAGCATCGGGCAGTACAATCAGCCCCAGCATTTT
d_gene: TRBD1; abundance: NA; v_gene: TRBV30; j_gene: TRBJ2-7; CDR3aa: CAWSGGTVLYEQYF; CDR3nt: TGTGCCTGGAGTGGGGGGACAGTGCTCTACGAGCAGTACTTC
d_gene: NA; abundance: NA; v_gene: TRBV10-3; j_gene: TRBJ1-2; CDR3aa: CAISEFPGNYGYTF; CDR3nt: TGTGCCATCAGTGAGTTCCCAGGAAACTATGGCTACACCTTC
d_gene: NA; abundance: NA; v_gene: TRBV10-3; j_gene: TRBJ1-2; CDR3aa: CAISEFKPGARGYTF; CDR3nt: TGTGCCATCAGTGAATTTAAGCCGGGGGCGCGTGGCTACACCTTC
d_gene: TRBD1; abundance: NA; v_gene: TRBV5-1; j_gene: TRBJ1-1; CDR3aa: CASSFPGTGTNTEAFF; CDR3nt: TGCGCCAGCAGCTTCCCCGGGACAGGGACGAACACTGAAGCTTTCTTT
d_gene: TRBD1; abundance: NA; v_gene: TRBV5-1; j_gene: TRBJ1-1; CDR3aa: CASSFQLGQKNTEAFF; CDR3nt: TGCGCCAGCAGCTTCCAACTGGGACAGAAAAACACTGAAGCTTTCTTT
d_gene: NA; abundance: NA; v_gene: TRBV7-3; j_gene: TRBJ2-3; CDR3aa: CASSSQRGRGNTQYF; CDR3nt: TGTGCCAGCAGCTCTCAACGGGGGCGGGGAAATACGCAGTATTTT
d_gene: TRBD1; abundance: NA; v_gene: TRBV18; j_gene: TRBJ1-1; CDR3aa: CASSGTVNTEAFF; CDR3nt: TGTGCCAGCTCCGGGACAGTGAACACTGAAGCTTTCTTT
d_gene: TRBD1; abundance: once; v_gene: TRBV29-1; j_gene: TRBJ2-5; CDR3aa: CSVGRGGSETQYF; CDR3nt: TGCAGCGTTGGACGAGGGGGCTCGGAGACCCAGTACTTC
d_gene: NA; abundance: NA; v_gene: TRBV4-1; j_gene: TRBJ1-3; CDR3aa: CASSQGPREENTIYF; CDR3nt: TGCGCCAGCAGCCAAGGGCCTAGAGAGGAAAACACCATATATTTT
d_gene: NA; abundance: NA; v_gene: TRBV7-9; j_gene: TRBJ2-3; CDR3aa: CASNRQPWSADTQYF; CDR3nt: TGTGCCAGCAACCGCCAACCGTGGAGCGCAGATACGCAGTATTTT
d_gene: NA; abundance: few; v_gene: TRBV10-1; j_gene: TRBJ2-7; CDR3aa: CASSESVSGNEQYF; CDR3nt: TGCGCCAGCAGTGAGTCCGTTTCGGGGAACGAGCAGTACTTC
d_gene: NA; abundance: NA; v_gene: TRBV6-1; j_gene: TRBJ2-2; CDR3aa: CASSEFGVVGAGELFF; CDR3nt: TGTGCCAGCAGTGAATTTGGGGTAGTTGGCGCCGGGGAGCTGTTTTTT
d_gene: NA; abundance: NA; v_gene: TRBV5-1; j_gene: TRBJ2-7; CDR3aa: CASSLVGDFSYEQYF; CDR3nt: TGCGCCAGCAGCTTGGTAGGGGACTTCTCCTACGAGCAGTACTTC
d_gene: NA; abundance: NA; v_gene: TRBV28; j_gene: TRBJ1-6; CDR3aa: CASSLYNSPLHF; CDR3nt: TGTGCCAGCAGTCTCTATAATTCACCCCTCCACTTT
d_gene: NA; abundance: NA; v_gene: TRBV7-2; j_gene: TRBJ2-5; CDR3aa: CASSLARETQYF; CDR3nt: TGTGCCAGCAGCTTAGCGCGAGAGACCCAGTACTTC
d_gene: NA; abundance: NA; v_gene: TRBV4-3; j_gene: TRBJ2-1; CDR3aa: CASSQVRTGEQFF; CDR3nt: TGCGCCAGCAGCCAAGTAAGAACAGGGGAGCAGTTCTTC
d_gene: TRBD1; abundance: NA; v_gene: TRBV6-5; j_gene: TRBJ2-7; CDR3aa: CASSRDSVPYEQYF; CDR3nt: TGTGCCAGCAGTCGGGACAGCGTGCCCTACGAGCAGTACTTC
d_gene: TRBD1; abundance: NA; v_gene: TRBV27; j_gene: TRBJ1-5; CDR3aa: CASSLSSPWDRGDQPQHF; CDR3nt: TGTGCCAGCAGTTTAAGTTCCCCGTGGGACAGGGGTGATCAGCCCCAGCATTTT
d_gene: TRBD1; abundance: NA; v_gene: TRBV11-3; j_gene: TRBJ2-5; CDR3aa: CASSIGDRAETQYF; CDR3nt: TGTGCCAGCAGCATAGGGGACAGGGCCGAGACCCAGTACTTC
d_gene: NA; abundance: NA; v_gene: TRBV6-5; j_gene: TRBJ1-5; CDR3aa: CASSEQGSNQPQHF; CDR3nt: TGTGCCAGCAGTGAACAGGGTAGCAATCAGCCCCAGCATTTT
d_gene: NA; abundance: NA; v_gene: TRBV4-1; j_gene: TRBJ2-3; CDR3aa: CASSQEWLEGDTQYF; CDR3nt: TGCGCCAGCAGCCAAGAATGGCTGGAGGGAGATACGCAGTATTTT
d_gene: TRBD2; abundance: NA; v_gene: TRBV7-6; j_gene: TRBJ2-3; CDR3aa: CASSLGVGGGAVADTQYF; CDR3nt: TGTGCCAGCAGCTTAGGTGTCGGCGGGGGGGCCGTAGCAGATACGCAGTATTTT
d_gene: NA; abundance: NA; v_gene: TRBV28; j_gene: TRBJ1-2; CDR3aa: CASSPQPPTGARYGYTF; CDR3nt: TGTGCCAGCAGTCCGCAACCTCCGACGGGGGCGAGATATGGCTACACCTTC
d_gene: NA; abundance: few; v_gene: TRBV7-2; j_gene: TRBJ1-5; CDR3aa: CASSTNWGQPQHF; CDR3nt: TGTGCCAGCAGCACCAATTGGGGGCAGCCCCAGCATTTT
d_gene: TRBD1; abundance: once; v_gene: TRBV5-4; j_gene: TRBJ1-1; CDR3aa: CASSLFQGVNEAFF; CDR3nt: TGTGCCAGCAGCTTGTTCCAGGGGGTTAATGAAGCTTTCTTT
d_gene: NA; abundance: NA; v_gene: TRBV15; j_gene: TRBJ2-5; CDR3aa: CATSYQRNQETQYF; CDR3nt: TGTGCCACCAGCTATCAGCGTAACCAAGAGACCCAGTACTTC
d_gene: NA; abundance: few; v_gene: TRBV7-2; j_gene: TRBJ2-3; CDR3aa: CASSSWISTASTDTQYF; CDR3nt: TGTGCCAGCAGCTCCTGGATATCGACAGCCAGCACAGATACGCAGTATTTT
d_gene: TRBD2; abundance: NA; v_gene: TRBV10-3; j_gene: TRBJ2-3; CDR3aa: CAITGTSGVGADTQYF; CDR3nt: TGTGCCATCACTGGGACTAGCGGGGTTGGCGCAGATACGCAGTATTTT
d_gene: NA; abundance: NA; v_gene: TRBV28; j_gene: TRBJ1-6; CDR3aa: CASKVGSAGEYNSPLHF; CDR3nt: TGTGCCAGCAAGGTTGGATCCGCCGGGGAGTATAATTCACCCCTCCACTTT